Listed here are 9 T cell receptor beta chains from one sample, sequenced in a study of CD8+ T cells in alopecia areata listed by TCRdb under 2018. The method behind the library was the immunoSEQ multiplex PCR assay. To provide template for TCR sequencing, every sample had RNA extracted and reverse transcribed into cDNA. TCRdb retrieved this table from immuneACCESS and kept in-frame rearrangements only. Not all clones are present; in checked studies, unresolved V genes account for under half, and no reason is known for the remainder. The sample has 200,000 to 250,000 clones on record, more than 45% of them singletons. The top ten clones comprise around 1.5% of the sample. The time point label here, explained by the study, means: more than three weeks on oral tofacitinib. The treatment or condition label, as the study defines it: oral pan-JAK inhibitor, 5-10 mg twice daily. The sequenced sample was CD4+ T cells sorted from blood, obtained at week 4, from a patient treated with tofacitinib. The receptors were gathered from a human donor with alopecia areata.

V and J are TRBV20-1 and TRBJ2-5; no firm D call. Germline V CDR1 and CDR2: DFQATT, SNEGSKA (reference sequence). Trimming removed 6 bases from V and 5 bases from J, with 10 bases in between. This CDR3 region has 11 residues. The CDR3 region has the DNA TGCAGTGCCCTCCCACCGGAGACCCAGTACTTC. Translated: CSALPPETQYF.

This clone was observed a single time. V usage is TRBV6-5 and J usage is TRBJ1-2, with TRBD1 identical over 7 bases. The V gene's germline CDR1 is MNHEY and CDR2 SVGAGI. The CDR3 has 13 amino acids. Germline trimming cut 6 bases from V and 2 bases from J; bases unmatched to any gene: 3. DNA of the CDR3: TGTGCCAGCAGGCGGGACAGCAACTATGGCTACACCTTC. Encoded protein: CASRRDSNYGYTF.

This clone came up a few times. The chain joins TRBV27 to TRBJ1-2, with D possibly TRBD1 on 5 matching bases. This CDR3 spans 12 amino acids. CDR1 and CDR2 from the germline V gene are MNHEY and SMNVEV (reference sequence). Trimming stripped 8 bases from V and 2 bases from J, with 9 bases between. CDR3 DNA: TGTGCCAGCGGGACGTTGAACTATGGCTACACCTTC. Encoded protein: CASGTLNYGYTF.

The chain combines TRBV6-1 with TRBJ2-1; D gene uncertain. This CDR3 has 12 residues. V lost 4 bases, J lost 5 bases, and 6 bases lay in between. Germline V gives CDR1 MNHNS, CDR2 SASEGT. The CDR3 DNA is TGTGCCAGCAGTGGGACCCACAATGAGCAGTTCTTC. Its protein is CASSGTHNEQFF.

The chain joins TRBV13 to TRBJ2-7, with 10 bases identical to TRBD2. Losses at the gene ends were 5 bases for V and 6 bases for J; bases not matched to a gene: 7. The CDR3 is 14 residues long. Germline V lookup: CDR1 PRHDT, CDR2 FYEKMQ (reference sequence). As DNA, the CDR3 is TGTGCCAGCAGCCGAAGGCTAGCGGGGGCCGAGCAGTACTTC. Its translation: CASSRRLAGAEQYF.

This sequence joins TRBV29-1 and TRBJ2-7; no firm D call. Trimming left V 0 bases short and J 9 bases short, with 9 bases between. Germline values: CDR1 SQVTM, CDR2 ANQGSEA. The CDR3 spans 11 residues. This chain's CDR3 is CSVEDWAGQYF. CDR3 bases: TGCAGCGTTGAAGATTGGGCAGGGCAGTACTTC.

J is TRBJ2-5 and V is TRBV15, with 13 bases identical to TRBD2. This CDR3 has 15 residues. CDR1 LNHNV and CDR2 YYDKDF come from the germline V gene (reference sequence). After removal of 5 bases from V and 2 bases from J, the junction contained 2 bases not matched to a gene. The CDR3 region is CATSSGLAGQETQYF. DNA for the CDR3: TGTGCCACCAGCTCGGGACTAGCGGGGCAAGAGACCCAGTACTTC.

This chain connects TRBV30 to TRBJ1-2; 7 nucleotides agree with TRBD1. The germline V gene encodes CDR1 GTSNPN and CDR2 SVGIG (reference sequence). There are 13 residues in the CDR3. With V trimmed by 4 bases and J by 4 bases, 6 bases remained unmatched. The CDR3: CAWNMGQFYGYTF. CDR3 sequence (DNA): TGTGCCTGGAATATGGGACAGTTCTATGGCTACACCTTC.

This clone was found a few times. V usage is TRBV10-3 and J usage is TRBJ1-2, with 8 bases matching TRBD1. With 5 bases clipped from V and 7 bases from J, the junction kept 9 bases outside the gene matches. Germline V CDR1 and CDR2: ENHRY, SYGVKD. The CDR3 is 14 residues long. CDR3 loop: CAISSGQGLSGYTF. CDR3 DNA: TGTGCCATCAGTTCCGGACAGGGACTTAGTGGCTACACCTTC.